The rows below give T cell receptor beta chains drawn from one sample of a study of blood T cell repertoires in COVID-19. Sequencing was performed with immunoSEQ multiplex PCR; in TCRdb, only in-frame clones are kept and a portion is missing. Of around 300,000 clones listed, 80% to 90% were seen once; the top ten hold 2.5% to 3%. Sequencing was performed on peripheral blood. These receptors were taken from a man in his thirties or forties with active or convalescent COVID-19. CDR3s include the opening cysteine and the closing phenylalanine or tryptophan. Fields, in order: D gene, clone size, V gene, J gene, CDR3 DNA, CDR3 protein. A D gene is named only where the DNA matches it firmly. A clone size is listed for some rows: how often the clone was seen (once, few, many), or a class if it is expanded.

D: -; size: -; V: TRBV5-1; J: TRBJ2-2; DNA: TGCGCCAGCAGCCCCTCGCCTCCTATAGCCGGGGAGCTGTTTTTT; CDR3: CASSPSPPIAGELFF
D: -; size: once; V: TRBV7-9; J: TRBJ1-6; DNA: TGTGCCAGCAGCTTAGGGACAGCCTTAAATTCACCCCTCCACTTT; CDR3: CASSLGTALNSPLHF
D: -; size: -; V: TRBV25-1; J: TRBJ2-5; DNA: TGTGCCAGCAGTGAATTCCGGGGTAGACAAGAGACCCAGTACTTC; CDR3: CASSEFRGRQETQYF
D: TRBD1; size: -; V: TRBV9; J: TRBJ2-2; DNA: TGTGCCAGCAGCTCCCATCGCCGGACAGGGAACACCGGGGAGCTGTTTTTT; CDR3: CASSSHRRTGNTGELFF
D: TRBD1; size: -; V: TRBV18; J: TRBJ2-5; DNA: TGTGCCAGCTCACCCCCTGACAGGGGTCGAGAGACCCAGTACTTC; CDR3: CASSPPDRGRETQYF
D: TRBD1; size: -; V: TRBV11-3; J: TRBJ2-2; DNA: TGTGCCAGCAGCCCCCGGACAGGGAGGACCGGGGAGCTGTTTTTT; CDR3: CASSPRTGRTGELFF
D: TRBD2; size: -; V: TRBV2; J: TRBJ2-3; DNA: TGTGCCAGCAGGAAGAGGGGACTAGCGCTTTCTAGCACAGATACGCAGTATTTT; CDR3: CASRKRGLALSSTDTQYF
D: -; size: few; V: TRBV28; J: TRBJ1-6; DNA: TGTGCCAGCAGGGTACCTTTCTACCATTCACCCCTCCACTTT; CDR3: CASRVPFYHSPLHF
D: -; size: -; V: TRBV18; J: TRBJ1-1; DNA: TGTGCCAGCTCACCCATCCCTGGGGAGAGAACTGAAGCTTTCTTT; CDR3: CASSPIPGERTEAFF
D: -; size: -; V: TRBV19; J: TRBJ1-3; DNA: TGTGCCAGTAGTTCCCCGGGGGGCGGCTCTGGAAACACCATATATTTT; CDR3: CASSSPGGGSGNTIYF
D: TRBD1; size: -; V: TRBV5-1; J: TRBJ1-1; DNA: TGCGCCAGCAGCCTGACAGGGCATGGCCAGGAAGCTTTCTTT; CDR3: CASSLTGHGQEAFF
D: -; size: -; V: TRBV2; J: TRBJ2-7; DNA: TGTGCCAGCAGGCCGACAGCGACCCGGTACGAGCAGTACTTC; CDR3: CASRPTATRYEQYF
D: -; size: -; V: TRBV2; J: TRBJ2-3; DNA: TGTGCCTCCCTACTCCGGGGTAGCACAGATACGCAGTATTTT; CDR3: CASLLRGSTDTQYF
D: -; size: -; V: TRBV27; J: TRBJ2-7; DNA: TGTGCCAGCAGTTTATCGGGCCTAGCGCTCACCTACGAGCAGTACTTC; CDR3: CASSLSGLALTYEQYF
D: TRBD2; size: -; V: TRBV11-3; J: TRBJ2-7; DNA: TGTGCCAGCAGCACAAGCCCAGCGGGGGGCGAGCAGTACTTC; CDR3: CASSTSPAGGEQYF
D: TRBD2; size: -; V: TRBV10-3; J: TRBJ2-1; DNA: TGTGCCATCAGTCTAGATCTAGCGGGGTCTAGCTCCTACAATGAGCAGTTCTTC; CDR3: CAISLDLAGSSSYNEQFF
D: -; size: -; V: TRBV29-1; J: TRBJ1-1; DNA: TGCAGCGCCCGACCGGGAGGTGAAGCTTTCTTT; CDR3: CSARPGGEAFF
D: -; size: -; V: TRBV6-5; J: TRBJ2-3; DNA: TGTGCCGCCAGGGGCACAGATACGCAGTATTTT; CDR3: CAARGTDTQYF
D: -; size: -; V: TRBV5-1; J: TRBJ1-3; DNA: TGCGCCAGCAGCTTGGGCCCGACAGACGGAAACACCATATATTTT; CDR3: CASSLGPTDGNTIYF
D: -; size: -; V: TRBV10-3; J: TRBJ2-2; DNA: TGTGCCATCCGCGGGACCGGGGAGCTGTTTTTT; CDR3: CAIRGTGELFF
D: TRBD1; size: -; V: TRBV19; J: TRBJ1-4; DNA: TGTGCCAGTAGTATAGGGGACAGCCTTAATGAAAAACTGTTTTTT; CDR3: CASSIGDSLNEKLFF
D: -; size: -; V: TRBV3-1/TRBV3-2; J: TRBJ2-7; DNA: TGTGCCAGCAGCCCTTCACAGGGCTACGAGCAGTACTTC; CDR3: CASSPSQGYEQYF
D: -; size: -; V: TRBV19; J: TRBJ1-5; DNA: TGTGCCAGTAGTGAGGGTATAAGCCAGCCCCAGCATTTT; CDR3: CASSEGISQPQHF
D: -; size: -; V: TRBV5-1; J: TRBJ1-2; DNA: TGCGCCAGCAGCTTGGCAGGCAGTTCGCCGAACTATGGCTACACCTTC; CDR3: CASSLAGSSPNYGYTF
D: -; size: few; V: TRBV19; J: TRBJ2-2; DNA: TGTGCCAGGCCGAGGGCGGGATCCTGTAGGACCGGGGAGCTGTTTTTT; CDR3: CARPRAGSCRTGELFF
D: TRBD1; size: -; V: TRBV4-1; J: TRBJ1-5; DNA: TGCGCCAGCGCCCCAATCTTGGACAGGGTTCGTCAGCCCCAGCATTTT; CDR3: CASAPILDRVRQPQHF
D: -; size: once; V: TRBV4-2; J: TRBJ1-4; DNA: TGTGCCAGCTCCCTACAGGGCCCTAATGAAAAACTGTTTTTT; CDR3: CASSLQGPNEKLFF
D: TRBD1; size: -; V: TRBV5-1; J: TRBJ2-2; DNA: TGCGCCAGCAGCTGGCGGGGACAGGGGGACACCGGGGAGCTGTTTTTT; CDR3: CASSWRGQGDTGELFF
D: TRBD1; size: -; V: TRBV23-1; J: TRBJ2-3; DNA: TGCGCCAGCAGTCAATCCGGGCGAGGGACAGGGGGTTGTTCTAGCACAGATACGCAGTATTTT; CDR3: CASSQSGRGTGGCSSTDTQYF
D: -; size: -; V: TRBV5-1; J: TRBJ2-7; DNA: TGCGCCAGCAGCTTGGCCGCGCAGGGGCTCTACGAGCAGTACTTC; CDR3: CASSLAAQGLYEQYF
D: -; size: few; V: TRBV14; J: TRBJ1-2; DNA: TGTGCCAGCAGCTCCCGGACAGATTATGGCTACACCTTC; CDR3: CASSSRTDYGYTF
D: TRBD1; size: -; V: TRBV19; J: TRBJ2-2; DNA: TGTGCCAGTAGTGACCCGGGACAGGGCTTTCCCGGGGAGCTGTTTTTT; CDR3: CASSDPGQGFPGELFF
D: TRBD1; size: few; V: TRBV9; J: TRBJ1-2; DNA: TGTGCCAGCAGCCCCTCTGGCCAGGGGGCGCTCGGCTATGGCTACACCTTC; CDR3: CASSPSGQGALGYGYTF
D: TRBD1; size: once; V: TRBV5-1; J: TRBJ1-2; DNA: TGCGCCAGCAGCTTGGACGACCGGGACAGGGGGATCTATGGCTACACCTTC; CDR3: CASSLDDRDRGIYGYTF
D: -; size: -; V: TRBV7-7; J: TRBJ2-5; DNA: TGTGCCAGCAGTCAGGGGCGGATGGAGACCCAGTACTTC; CDR3: CASSQGRMETQYF
D: TRBD1; size: many; V: TRBV6-6; J: TRBJ2-7; DNA: TGTGCCAGCAGCGTTCCGGGACAGGCGTACGAGCAGTACTTC; CDR3: CASSVPGQAYEQYF
D: -; size: -; V: TRBV28; J: TRBJ2-7; DNA: TGTGCCAGCAGCAACCCTAGGTACGAGCAGTACTTC; CDR3: CASSNPRYEQYF
D: -; size: -; V: TRBV14; J: TRBJ1-3; DNA: TGTGCCAGCAGCCAAGATCGGGGATGGGACACCATATATTTT; CDR3: CASSQDRGWDTIYF
D: -; size: -; V: TRBV18; J: TRBJ2-7; DNA: TGTGCCAGCTCAACGCCGGGACATCGGTACTTC; CDR3: CASSTPGHRYF
D: TRBD1; size: -; V: TRBV10-3; J: TRBJ2-6; DNA: TGTGCCATCAGCGCAGGGGGCAGGACTGGGGCCAACGTCCTGACTTTC; CDR3: CAISAGGRTGANVLTF
D: -; size: -; V: TRBV19; J: TRBJ1-2; DNA: TGTGCCAGTAGTATCGACAGAGGTGGCTACACCTTC; CDR3: CASSIDRGGYTF
D: -; size: once; V: TRBV2; J: TRBJ2-1; DNA: TGTGCCAGCAGGCAAGGGGTGAGGCAGTTCTTC; CDR3: CASRQGVRQFF
D: -; size: -; V: TRBV4-1; J: TRBJ2-5; DNA: TGCGCCAGCAGCCAAGATCTTAGCGGTACTTACCAAGAGACCCAGTACTTC; CDR3: CASSQDLSGTYQETQYF
D: TRBD1; size: once; V: TRBV19; J: TRBJ2-7; DNA: TGTGCCAGTAGTCCTCGGACAGGGGTGGATGAGCAGTACTTC; CDR3: CASSPRTGVDEQYF
D: TRBD1; size: -; V: TRBV30; J: TRBJ2-1; DNA: TGTGCCTGGGAAGTTCAGGGGGCGGACAATGAGCAGTTCTTC; CDR3: CAWEVQGADNEQFF
D: -; size: -; V: TRBV11-2; J: TRBJ2-7; DNA: TGTGCCAGCAGCACACTGACTAACTACGAGCAGTACTTC; CDR3: CASSTLTNYEQYF
D: -; size: -; V: TRBV3-1/TRBV3-2; J: TRBJ2-1; DNA: TGTGCCAGCAGCCAGAGTGGCAATGAGCAGTTCTTC; CDR3: CASSQSGNEQFF
D: TRBD2; size: -; V: TRBV7-2; J: TRBJ2-5; DNA: TGTGCCAGCAGCCTAAATAGCGGGAGGGTGGGGGAGACCCAGTACTTC; CDR3: CASSLNSGRVGETQYF
D: TRBD1; size: -; V: TRBV7-3; J: TRBJ2-2; DNA: TGTGCCAGCAGCTGGTTAGGGACAGGAGCGGCTCGCACCGGGGAGCTGTTTTTT; CDR3: CASSWLGTGAARTGELFF
D: TRBD1; size: -; V: TRBV5-1; J: TRBJ1-1; DNA: TGCGCCAGCAGCCCACAGGGGTGGGAAGCTTTCTTT; CDR3: CASSPQGWEAFF
D: -; size: -; V: TRBV6-2/TRBV6-3; J: TRBJ1-1; DNA: TGTGCCAGCAGTTACCGCCGTAGACAGGTTGAAGCTTTCTTT; CDR3: CASSYRRRQVEAFF
D: -; size: many; V: TRBV7-9; J: TRBJ2-1; DNA: TGTGCCAGCAGTTCTAAAACAGGGTCCTACAATGAGCAGTTCTTC; CDR3: CASSSKTGSYNEQFF
D: TRBD2; size: -; V: TRBV11-3; J: TRBJ2-7; DNA: TGTGCCAGCAGATTCTCGACTAGCGGGAGCTCCTACGAGCAGTACTTC; CDR3: CASRFSTSGSSYEQYF
D: -; size: -; V: TRBV6-5; J: TRBJ2-1; DNA: TGTGCCAGCAGTTACAACACCAAAGGGGTTGAGCAGTTCTTC; CDR3: CASSYNTKGVEQFF
D: TRBD1; size: -; V: TRBV25-1; J: TRBJ1-6; DNA: TGTGCCAGCAGTGAATTCGGACAGGGTAATTCACCCCTCCACTTT; CDR3: CASSEFGQGNSPLHF
D: TRBD1; size: -; V: TRBV28; J: TRBJ1-3; DNA: TGTGCCAGCAGTTCCCCAACAGGACAGGGAGAAAGCAACACCATATATTTT; CDR3: CASSSPTGQGESNTIYF
D: -; size: -; V: TRBV7-7; J: TRBJ2-5; DNA: TGTGCCAGCAGCTCCTCCTCAAGGAGCGGCCCCAGTAAGACCCAGTACTTC; CDR3: CASSSSSRSGPSKTQYF
D: -; size: -; V: TRBV19; J: TRBJ2-2; DNA: TGTGCCAGTAACGGACAACCGAACACCGGGGAGCTGTTTTTT; CDR3: CASNGQPNTGELFF
D: TRBD1; size: -; V: TRBV7-2; J: TRBJ1-2; DNA: TGTGCCAGCAGCAACGACAGGGGGCACCCTTATGGCTACACCTTC; CDR3: CASSNDRGHPYGYTF
D: TRBD1; size: -; V: TRBV30; J: TRBJ1-2; DNA: TGTGCCTGGAGTGTATTGAAGGGGGCGTTAGGCTACACCTTC; CDR3: CAWSVLKGALGYTF